The 18 T cell receptor beta chains below all came from one sample that was sequenced in a study of PD-L1 blockade in urothelial cancer. Profiling relied on immunoSEQ multiplex PCR, and the TCRdb table lists in-frame clones only, not all of them. The table lists 50,000 or so clones, approximately 86% of them singletons. As to time point: peripheral blood 6 weeks after treatment start. The sample was PBMCs, taken around atezolizumab (anti-PD-L1) treatment. The receptors were sampled from a man aged 55 to 70 with urothelial cancer.

The chain carries TRBV7-6 and TRBJ1-1, with no clear D. Trimming shortened V by 5 bases and J by 8 bases, and 21 bases separated the two germline ends. The germline V gene has CDR1 SGHVS and CDR2 FNYEAQ. There are 15 residues in the CDR3. CDR3 loop: CASSPETPGLLEAFF. CDR3 in DNA: TGTGCCAGCAGCCCCGAAACCCCAGGACTTCTCGAAGCTTTCTTT. The whole variable domain, filled in from reference TRBV7-6 and TRBJ1-1, reads GAGVSQSPRYKVTKRGQDVALRCDPISGHVSLYWYRQALGQGPEFLTYFNYEAQQDKSGLPNDRFSAERPEGSISTLTIQRTEQRDSAMYRCASSPETPGLLEAFFGQGTRLTVV.

This chain joins TRBV13 and TRBJ1-1, with a tentative D call TRBD1 (5 bases). The CDR3 is 15 amino acids. The germline V gene has CDR1 PRHDT and CDR2 FYEKMQ (reference sequence). V was shortened by 6 bases and J by 5 bases, with 19 bases between the two germline ends. The DNA of the CDR3 is TGTGCCAGCAGTCACAAATCCGCAGGGTTTACTGAAGCTTTCTTT. Protein sequence: CASSHKSAGFTEAFF.

This sequence joins TRBV14 and TRBJ1-4; 8 bases are shared with TRBD1. V was pared by 3 bases and J by 8 bases, with 2 bases of the junction left unmatched. CDR1 SGHDN and CDR2 FVKESK come from the germline V gene. The CDR3 has 13 residues. This CDR3 is CASSHWDREKLFF. The CDR3 bases are TGTGCCAGCAGCCATTGGGACAGGGAAAAACTGTTTTTT.

The chain combines TRBV18 with TRBJ2-3, with D perhaps matching TRBD2 (5 bases). The V end was cut by 5 bases, the J end by 5 bases, with 11 bases between. The CDR3 extends over 13 amino acids. In germline, CDR1 is KGHSH, CDR2 LQKENI. CDR3 DNA sequence: TGTGCCAGCTCAGGGCTAGAGGGAGATACGCAGTATTTT. Encoded protein: CASSGLEGDTQYF.

This chain uses TRBV7-6 with TRBJ2-1, with D unresolved. Germline CDR1 is SGHVS and CDR2 is FNYEAQ. V was clipped by 5 bases and J by 6 bases, with 8 bases between them. The CDR3 extends over 12 amino acids. The chain's CDR3 is CASSPLSNEQFF. The DNA of the CDR3 is TGTGCCAGCAGCCCCCTGTCCAATGAGCAGTTCTTC.

J is TRBJ2-7 and V is TRBV7-2, with TRBD1 matching 7 bases. Germline V gene lookup returns CDR1 SGHTA and CDR2 FQGNSA. V lost 0 bases and J lost 4; bases outside the gene matches: 15. This CDR3 region has 18 residues. CDR3 residues: CASSLAFMLRQGVYEQYF. Here the CDR3 DNA reads TGTGCCAGCAGCTTAGCGTTCATGCTTAGACAGGGCGTGTACGAGCAGTACTTC.

The V and J genes are TRBV18 and TRBJ2-7, with D tentatively TRBD2 (5 bases). Germline CDR1 reads KGHSH; CDR2 reads LQKENI. The germline V and J ends were trimmed by 3 bases and 3 bases, with 9 bases remaining between them. The CDR3 runs 13 residues. This CDR3 reads CASSPEVLYEQYF. The DNA of the CDR3 is TGTGCCAGCTCACCGGAGGTACTCTACGAGCAGTACTTC.

The chain combines TRBV19 with TRBJ2-2; TRBD2 is a possible D gene (6 bases). V dropped 7 bases and J dropped 6 bases, with 12 bases sitting between them. The CDR3 runs to 13 residues. Per germline, CDR1 LNHDA and CDR2 SQIVND (reference sequence). CDR3 region: CASKTREAGELFF. The CDR3 DNA follows: TGTGCCAGTAAAACCAGGGAGGCCGGGGAGCTGTTTTTT.

This chain joins TRBV5-1 and TRBJ1-3, with D possibly TRBD1 on 6 matching bases. The CDR3 length is 15 residues. V was cut by 0 bases and J by 2 bases, with 9 bases left in between. The germline gives CDR1 SGHRS, CDR2 YFSETQ. Here the CDR3 DNA reads TGCGCCAGCAGCTTGGAGGGGGGGCCTGGAAACACCATATATTTT. Translating gives CASSLEGGPGNTIYF. Drawing the rest from reference TRBV5-1 and TRBJ1-3, the complete variable domain is KAGVTQTPRYLIKTRGQQVTLSCSPISGHRSVSWYQQTPGQGLQFLFEYFSETQRNKGNFPGRFSGRQFSNSRSEMNVSTLELGDSALYLCASSLEGGPGNTIYFGEGSWLTVV.

The rearrangement uses TRBV5-1 and TRBJ1-1; D perhaps matches TRBD1 (5 bases). Germline V lookup: CDR1 SGHRS, CDR2 YFSETQ. Trimming took 0 bases from V and 1 from J, leaving 10 bases between them. The CDR3 contains 15 residues. CDR3 residues: CASSLDGQGNTEAFF. In DNA, the CDR3 is TGCGCCAGCAGCTTGGACGGGCAGGGGAACACTGAAGCTTTCTTT. Supplemented by reference TRBV5-1 and TRBJ1-1, the full variable domain reads KAGVTQTPRYLIKTRGQQVTLSCSPISGHRSVSWYQQTPGQGLQFLFEYFSETQRNKGNFPGRFSGRQFSNSRSEMNVSTLELGDSALYLCASSLDGQGNTEAFFGQGTRLTVV.

A few counts support this clone. V is TRBV4-3 and J is TRBJ2-5, with TRBD1 as a possible D gene (5 bases). The CDR3 consists of 15 residues. CDR1 and CDR2 (germline): LGHNA, YSLEER. Trimming removed 2 bases at V and 3 bases at J, with 13 bases between. CDR3 loop: CASSQNVRAKETQYF. CDR3 DNA sequence: TGCGCCAGCAGCCAAAACGTCAGGGCCAAAGAGACCCAGTACTTC.

This chain links TRBV7-6 with TRBJ1-1, with D possibly matching TRBD1 (5 bases). Trimming took off 2 bases at V and 1 base at J, with 8 bases between the two ends. The CDR3 covers 14 residues. From germline, CDR1 is SGHVS and CDR2 FNYEAQ. The DNA of the CDR3 is TGTGCCAGCAGCTTAAGACAGCGGAACACTGAAGCTTTCTTT. It specifies CASSLRQRNTEAFF.

This chain connects TRBV5-6 to TRBJ2-1, with 9 positions matching TRBD2. J gave up 6 bases and V 0 bases, and 4 bases lay outside the gene matches. The CDR3 extends over 15 amino acids. Per the germline V gene, CDR1 is SGHDT and CDR2 is YYEEEE. The CDR3 nucleotides read TGTGCCAGCAGCTTGGGGCTAGCGGGGCTCAATGAGCAGTTCTTC. Encoded protein: CASSLGLAGLNEQFF.

V usage is TRBV5-1 and J usage is TRBJ2-3; D call uncertain. V shed 2 bases and J shed 2 bases, with 6 bases lying between them. Germline loops: CDR1 SGHRS, CDR2 YFSETQ. The CDR3 has 13 amino acids. The CDR3 loop reads CASSFTPTDTQYF. In DNA, the CDR3 is TGCGCCAGCAGCTTTACTCCCACAGATACGCAGTATTTT.

The rearrangement uses TRBV18 and TRBJ2-6; 13 nucleotides line up with TRBD2. The germline V gene has CDR1 KGHSH and CDR2 LQKENI. The CDR3 has 18 amino acids. The ends lost 4 bases at V and 1 base at J; junction bases unmatched: 4. The CDR3 region is CASSRTSGGPSGANVLTF. The CDR3 DNA is TGTGCCAGCTCACGGACTAGCGGGGGACCTTCTGGGGCCAACGTCCTGACTTTC.

This clone was counted a few times. The V gene is TRBV2, the J gene TRBJ2-2, with 9 bases aligning to TRBD1. Unmatched junction bases numbered 7, after V lost 4 bases and J lost 4 bases. The CDR3 spans 16 residues. The V gene's germline CDR1 is SNHLY and CDR2 FYNNEI. The CDR3 is CASSATGGFFTGELFF. The CDR3 region has the DNA TGTGCCAGCAGTGCCACAGGGGGCTTTTTCACCGGGGAGCTGTTTTTT.

The chain has TRBV5-1 and TRBJ2-5, with 13 positions matching TRBD2. Trimming at V came to 4 bases and at J to 5 bases, leaving 11 bases not matched to a gene. Germline lookup yields CDR1 SGHRS and CDR2 YFSETQ. This CDR3 spans 17 amino acids. The DNA for the CDR3 is TGCGCCAGCAGCCTCTCGACTAGCGGGGGGCCGTCGGAGACCCAGTACTTC. It is translated as CASSLSTSGGPSETQYF.

This clone turned up a few times. This rearrangement joins TRBV7-9 to TRBJ2-1, with a tentative D call TRBD2 (7 bases). Germline loops: CDR1 SEHNR, CDR2 FQNEAQ (reference sequence). The CDR3 is 14 amino acids. The V end lost 5 bases, the J end lost 7 bases, and 15 bases lay between the germline ends. The CDR3: CASSKGGGNNEQFF. The CDR3 DNA sequence: TGTGCCAGCAGCAAAGGGGGAGGGAATAATGAGCAGTTCTTC.